This T cell receptor beta chain was documented in a study of CD8 T cell repertoires and HIV-1 epitope variants. The overall study: T cells were stimulated with Twenty-five Gag and Nef peptides separately. Epitopes were three Gag families plus Nef HW9 and YT9. Controls included no peptide, Ebola AY9 epitope, and a CMV, EBV, flu pool.

Germline loops: CDR1 MNHEY, CDR2 SVGAGI. V gave up 0 bases and J gave up 4 bases, with 7 bases separating them. CDR3 length equals 14 residues. Profiling relied on immunoSEQ multiplex PCR, and the TCRdb table lists in-frame clones only, not all of them. Of 4,000 to 5,000 clones in the sample, more than 60% were seen once. As for this clone: Antigen specificity is unknown.

The rearrangement uses TRBV6-5 and TRBJ2-1, with D tentatively TRBD2 (5 bases). Specimen: cultured CD8+ T cells derived from PBMCs. This TCR came from a male donor with HIV. CDR3 DNA sequence: TGTGCCAGCAGTTACTCGAGGGTATACAATGAGCAGTTCTTC. Translating gives CASSYSRVYNEQFF.